Listed below are T cell receptor beta chains from one sample, sequenced in a study of cytomegalovirus exposure and HLA in healthy donors. Here immunoSEQ multiplex PCR was the method, and the copy in TCRdb shows in-frame clones only, minus some. The sample contains roughly 97,000 clones, roughly two thirds of which appear only once. The sequenced sample was PBMCs. These TCRs come from a man in his forties in good health and CMV-seronegative. Each CDR3 is given with its conserved first and last residue. A D gene is named only where the DNA matches it firmly. Clone size appears in some rows only: once, few, many, or a class for an expanded clone.

D: TRBD2; J: TRBJ2-1; V: TRBV11-3; size: .; DNA: TGTGCCAGCAGCCCAGCGGGGGGGCGGATGTATGAGCAGTTCTTC; CDR3: CASSPAGGRMYEQFF
D: .; J: TRBJ1-2; V: TRBV27; size: .; DNA: TGTGCCAGCAGCGACCTACCGGGCTATGGCTACACCTTC; CDR3: CASSDLPGYGYTF
D: TRBD1; J: TRBJ1-5; V: TRBV5-8; size: .; DNA: TGTGCCAGCAGCCGTGGGACAGGGGGCTATAGCAATCAGCCCCAGCATTTT; CDR3: CASSRGTGGYSNQPQHF
D: TRBD1; J: TRBJ2-3; V: TRBV5-4; size: .; DNA: TGTGCCAGCAAGGGGGCTCTATCCACAGATACGCAGTATTTT; CDR3: CASKGALSTDTQYF
D: .; J: TRBJ1-2; V: TRBV19; size: .; DNA: TGTGCCAGTAGTATGGACACCGGCGAGCTCTATGGCTACACCTTC; CDR3: CASSMDTGELYGYTF
D: .; J: TRBJ2-2; V: TRBV12-5; size: once; DNA: TGTGCTAGTGGTTTAGCGGGGAACACCGGGGAGCTGTTTTTT; CDR3: CASGLAGNTGELFF
D: .; J: TRBJ2-3; V: TRBV6-1; size: .; DNA: TGTGCCAGCAGTGCTTCTAGGGGGTCAGATACGCAGTATTTT; CDR3: CASSASRGSDTQYF
D: TRBD1; J: TRBJ1-4; V: TRBV19; size: .; DNA: TGTGCCAGTAGTATGGACAGGGGGCAAGATAATGAAAAACTGTTTTTT; CDR3: CASSMDRGQDNEKLFF
D: .; J: TRBJ1-1; V: TRBV6-1; size: few; DNA: TGTGCCAGCAGTGAAGCATGGGCAGCAGGGATGAACACTGAAGCTTTCTTT; CDR3: CASSEAWAAGMNTEAFF
D: .; J: TRBJ2-7; V: TRBV7-8; size: .; DNA: TGTGCCAGCACCATCAGGGCAGGGGACGAGCAGTACTTC; CDR3: CASTIRAGDEQYF
D: TRBD1; J: TRBJ2-7; V: TRBV7-8; size: .; DNA: TGTGCCAGCAGCTTAGGGATGACAGGGAACAGGGAGCAGTACTTC; CDR3: CASSLGMTGNREQYF
D: TRBD2; J: TRBJ2-1; V: TRBV6-4; size: many; DNA: TGTGCCAGCAGTGACTCTAGCGGGGGGGGCGATGAGCAGTTCTTC; CDR3: CASSDSSGGGDEQFF
D: TRBD1; J: TRBJ1-2; V: TRBV9; size: .; DNA: TGTGCCAGCAGCGTAGGAGGCGACAGGGGATATGGCTACACCTTC; CDR3: CASSVGGDRGYGYTF
D: .; J: TRBJ2-1; V: TRBV6-5; size: few; DNA: TGTGCCAGCAGTTACAGAGATGAGCAGTTCTTC; CDR3: CASSYRDEQFF
D: TRBD2; J: TRBJ2-3; V: TRBV19; size: .; DNA: TGTGCCAGTAGTATAGATCTCGCTAGCGGGGTCTCCGATACGCAGTATTTT; CDR3: CASSIDLASGVSDTQYF
D: .; J: TRBJ2-7; V: TRBV2; size: .; DNA: TGTGCCAGCAGCCATAAGGGGTCTACCTACGAGCAGTACTTC; CDR3: CASSHKGSTYEQYF
D: .; J: TRBJ1-1; V: TRBV4-1; size: .; DNA: TGCGCCAGCAGCGCGATGGACACTGAAGCTTTCTTT; CDR3: CASSAMDTEAFF
D: .; J: TRBJ2-2; V: TRBV5-1; size: .; DNA: TGCGCCAGCAGCTTTGGGGGGATCACCGGGGAGCTGTTTTTT; CDR3: CASSFGGITGELFF
D: TRBD1; J: TRBJ2-3; V: TRBV6-5; size: few; DNA: TGTGCCAGCAGTTACTTTGAGGGGGCTGGTACAGATACGCAGTATTTT; CDR3: CASSYFEGAGTDTQYF
D: TRBD1; J: TRBJ2-3; V: TRBV6-6; size: .; DNA: TGTGCCAGCAGATACAGGGGTAGCACAGATACGCAGTATTTT; CDR3: CASRYRGSTDTQYF
D: TRBD1; J: TRBJ1-4; V: TRBV7-2; size: .; DNA: TGTGCCAGCAGCTTAGTAGGACAGGGGGGAAAACTGTTTTTT; CDR3: CASSLVGQGGKLFF
D: TRBD2; J: TRBJ2-3; V: TRBV5-1; size: .; DNA: TGCGCCAGCAGCTTGGAAAGCGGGGGGCGGAATACGCAGTATTTT; CDR3: CASSLESGGRNTQYF
D: TRBD2; J: TRBJ2-3; V: TRBV9; size: .; DNA: TGTGCCAGCAGCGCTGCTAGCGGGGGGGATGGAGATACGCAGTATTTT; CDR3: CASSAASGGDGDTQYF
D: .; J: TRBJ1-2; V: TRBV9; size: .; DNA: TGTGCCAGCAGCGCTACAGAGACCTATGGCTACACCTTC; CDR3: CASSATETYGYTF
D: .; J: TRBJ2-7; V: TRBV5-1; size: .; DNA: TGCGCCAGCAGCCGAGGGATGATTACCTACGAGCAGTACTTC; CDR3: CASSRGMITYEQYF
D: .; J: TRBJ1-3; V: TRBV30; size: few; DNA: TGTGCCTGGAGGTGGGCCTCTGGAAACACCATATATTTT; CDR3: CAWRWASGNTIYF
D: .; J: TRBJ1-1; V: TRBV28; size: .; DNA: TGTGCCACCACACAGCACACTGAAGCTTTCTTT; CDR3: CATTQHTEAFF
D: TRBD2; J: TRBJ2-1; V: TRBV4-1; size: .; DNA: TGCGCCAGCAGCCAAGCTAGCGGGGTCCTTAGCTCCTACAATGAGCAGTTCTTC; CDR3: CASSQASGVLSSYNEQFF
D: TRBD1; J: TRBJ1-4; V: TRBV7-2; size: many; DNA: TGTGCCAGCAGCCCGGGACAGGGGAATGAAAAACTGTTTTTT; CDR3: CASSPGQGNEKLFF
D: .; J: TRBJ2-1; V: TRBV13; size: few; DNA: TGTGCCAGCAGCTCCCGGGACACCCGATACAATGAGCAGTTCTTC; CDR3: CASSSRDTRYNEQFF
D: TRBD1; J: TRBJ2-5; V: TRBV5-4; size: .; DNA: TGTGCCAGCAGCCGGACAGGGGGCTTCGGGACCCAGTACTTC; CDR3: CASSRTGGFGTQYF
D: .; J: TRBJ2-7; V: TRBV28; size: .; DNA: TGTGCCAGCAGTCCTCTTAGCCACGAGCAGTACTTC; CDR3: CASSPLSHEQYF
D: .; J: TRBJ2-7; V: TRBV12-5; size: .; DNA: TGTGCTAGTGGTTTGGTAGGGGACAACTCCTACGAGCAGTACTTC; CDR3: CASGLVGDNSYEQYF
D: TRBD2; J: TRBJ2-1; V: TRBV6-6; size: .; DNA: TGTGCCACGACACTAGCGGGAGGGCATGAGCAGTTCTTC; CDR3: CATTLAGGHEQFF